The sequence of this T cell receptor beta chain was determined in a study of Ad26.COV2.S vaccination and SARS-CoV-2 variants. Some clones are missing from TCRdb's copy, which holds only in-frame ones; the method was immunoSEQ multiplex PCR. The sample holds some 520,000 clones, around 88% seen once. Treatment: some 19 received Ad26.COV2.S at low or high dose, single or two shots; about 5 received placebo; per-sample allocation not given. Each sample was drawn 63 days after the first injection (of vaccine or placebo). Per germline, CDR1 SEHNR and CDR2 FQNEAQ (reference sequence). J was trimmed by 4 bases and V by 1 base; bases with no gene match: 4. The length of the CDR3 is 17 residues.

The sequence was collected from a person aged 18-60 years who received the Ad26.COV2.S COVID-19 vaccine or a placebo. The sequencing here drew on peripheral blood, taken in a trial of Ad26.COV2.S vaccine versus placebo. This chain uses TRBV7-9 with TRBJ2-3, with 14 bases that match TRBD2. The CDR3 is CASSLGGLAGVSDTQYF. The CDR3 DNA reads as TGTGCCAGCAGCTTAGGGGGACTAGCGGGAGTTTCAGATACGCAGTATTTT.